A selection of T cell receptor beta chains follows, all from one sample in a study of blood T cells in healthy people across ages. TCRdb independently ran MiXCR on the 5' RACE reads; one entry per CDR3 protein. The sample has hundreds of thousands of distinct CDR3 sequences; roughly 24% are singletons. These data are also associated with another study on T cells of mothers and their children.

Sequenced: blood. These receptors all stem from a boy between 5 and 17 years old in good health. CDR3s leave out the opening cysteine and the closing phenylalanine or tryptophan.

J,V,CDR3
TRBJ1-5,TRBV6-1,ASSVQGPLSNQPQH
TRBJ1-2,TRBV2,ASSEAGEGYGYT
TRBJ1-2,TRBV5-5,ASSYSGSQGGYT
TRBJ1-1,TRBV12-3/TRBV12-4,ASSFAAVGSTEAF
TRBJ2-4,TRBV7-9,ASSPNKNIQY
TRBJ2-7,TRBV5-1,ASALSGGSYEQY
TRBJ2-5,TRBV28,ASLSGARETQY
TRBJ2-7,TRBV14,ASSQEPTPAGDEQY
TRBJ2-7,TRBV20-1,SARDRVTANDEQY
TRBJ2-5,TRBV19,ASSKTELQETQY
TRBJ2-7,TRBV12-3/TRBV12-4,ASSSPSGVPYEQY
TRBJ2-1,TRBV7-8,ASSSRGLHNEQF
TRBJ1-4,TRBV9,ASSARDRDNEKLF
TRBJ1-1,TRBV6-2/TRBV6-3,ASSVLQGSEAF
TRBJ1-2,TRBV5-1,ASSSLDRGMSYT
TRBJ1-5,TRBV19,ASRIPGGNQPQH
TRBJ2-5,TRBV5-1,ASSLYGARQETQY
TRBJ2-7,TRBV28,ASTNPGAVHEQY
TRBJ2-5,TRBV11-2,ASSLGTGLETQY
TRBJ2-2,TRBV7-8,ASRGLENTGELF
TRBJ2-2,TRBV12-3/TRBV12-4,ASSPWGAPAGEPF
TRBJ2-1,TRBV19,ASTGDRGFINEQF
TRBJ2-1,TRBV14,ASSSYWGTGNEQF
TRBJ2-2,TRBV6-1,ASSSGLAGGRFANTGELF
.,TRBV20-1,SARDLETRGGETQY
TRBJ1-3,TRBV5-1,ASSLGQGWGDTIY
TRBJ2-5,TRBV5-1,ASSLAAGEETQY
TRBJ1-5,TRBV6-1,ASSEARGADQPQH
TRBJ2-5,TRBV5-1,ASSWNQETQY
TRBJ1-1,TRBV7-9,ASSLLIREGNTEAF
TRBJ2-1,TRBV6-2/TRBV6-3,ASIRSGVSYNEQF
TRBJ1-2,TRBV19,ASSLLASRANYGYT
TRBJ2-7,TRBV29-1,SVEADASYEQY
TRBJ2-5,TRBV18,ASSPPRITGVTQY
TRBJ2-2,TRBV27,ASSHAGGAGTGELF
TRBJ2-5,TRBV2,ASRKEDRPETQY
TRBJ2-5,TRBV29-1,SGNRGLQETQY
TRBJ2-5,TRBV20-1,SASSHPYQETQY
TRBJ2-5,TRBV7-3,ASIGTSGLPKETQY
TRBJ1-1,TRBV30,AWSSYTEPF
TRBJ1-1,TRBV18,ASSLNRGPDTEAF
TRBJ2-7,TRBV28,ASSLGGGSYEQH
TRBJ1-1,TRBV7-3,ASSSRGGVGTEAF
TRBJ2-4,TRBV29-1,SGLTLAKNIQY
TRBJ2-5,TRBV4-1,ASSQDSLAGTLRDRETQY
TRBJ1-5,TRBV7-3,ASSEGAHQPQH
TRBJ2-7,TRBV18,ASSPNSGPEVGEQY
TRBJ2-5,TRBV4-1,ASSQASQETQY
.,TRBV7-2,ASSLSSTGRYEQY